These T cell receptor beta chains were read from a single sample in a study of T-cell reconstitution after alpha-beta-depleted transplantation in children. TCRdb used MiXCR to reprocess the PCR reads, holding one entry per CDR3 protein. The sample shows approximately 230,000 distinct CDR3 sequences, 20% to 30% of them seen only once. Sample: PBMCs, mostly from graft donor cells, taken 360 days after TCRalphabeta/CD19-depleted stem cell transplant. The origin of the receptors is a female patient aged 2 to 10 who had a stem cell transplant for congenital amegakaryocytic thrombocytopenia, so the T cells may come from the graft donor. Each CDR3 is given with its conserved first and last residue. Fields, in order: clone size, V gene, J gene, D gene, CDR3 DNA, CDR3 protein. D genes are given only for firm matches. Some rows have no size entry. The others give once, few or many, or a class for an expanded clone.

size: NA
V: TRBV15
J: TRBJ1-1
D: NA
DNA: TGTGCCACCAGCAGAGATTATGAAGGGAAAGCTTTCTTT
CDR3: CATSRDYEGKAFF

size: NA
V: TRBV10-3
J: TRBJ2-1
D: NA
DNA: TGTGCCATCAGTGAGTCAAGGGCGGGTGAGCAGTTCTTC
CDR3: CAISESRAGEQFF

size: NA
V: TRBV20-1
J: TRBJ2-2
D: NA
DNA: TGCAGTGCTAGGATCGGGACCACCACCGGGGAGCTGTTTTTT
CDR3: CSARIGTTTGELFF

size: many
V: TRBV12-3/TRBV12-4
J: TRBJ1-2
D: NA
DNA: TGTGCCAGCAGCACGTACGGACACAACTATGGCTACACCTTC
CDR3: CASSTYGHNYGYTF

size: NA
V: TRBV20-1
J: TRBJ2-1
D: TRBD2
DNA: TGCAGTGCGAACCCCCCCGGGGGGGCCATCTACAATGAGCAGTTCTTC
CDR3: CSANPPGGAIYNEQFF

size: few
V: TRBV5-1
J: TRBJ2-2
D: NA
DNA: TGCGCCAGCAGCTTGGCCCTACAGAAAAACACCGGGGAGCTGTTTTTT
CDR3: CASSLALQKNTGELFF

size: few
V: TRBV4-1
J: TRBJ2-5
D: TRBD2
DNA: TGCGCCAGCAGCCCCTACCAAATAGCGGGAGGGCCGGAGACCCAGTACTTC
CDR3: CASSPYQIAGGPETQYF

size: many
V: TRBV19
J: TRBJ1-6
D: TRBD1
DNA: TGTGCCAGTAGTTTTTCCCACACGCTCGACCGACAGGGTGGGAATTCACCCCTCCACTTT
CDR3: CASSFSHTLDRQGGNSPLHF

size: NA
V: TRBV3-1
J: TRBJ2-7
D: NA
DNA: TGTGCCAGCAGCCCCACAGCCGGGGACTACGAGCAGTACTTC
CDR3: CASSPTAGDYEQYF

size: few
V: TRBV7-9
J: TRBJ2-5
D: NA
DNA: TGTGCCAGCACCCTCCCGGGACACCCAGAGACCCAGTACTTC
CDR3: CASTLPGHPETQYF

size: NA
V: TRBV4-2
J: TRBJ2-2
D: TRBD1
DNA: TGTGCCAGCAGCGTTTCCTCGGCAGGGGGATCCGGGGAGCTGTTTTTT
CDR3: CASSVSSAGGSGELFF

size: few
V: TRBV12-3/TRBV12-4
J: TRBJ2-5
D: NA
DNA: TGTGCCAGCAGCCCAAGTGGGGAGACCCAGTACTTC
CDR3: CASSPSGETQYF

size: once
V: TRBV18
J: TRBJ2-1
D: NA
DNA: TGTGCCAGCTCACCGGACACTGCGCAGTTCTTC
CDR3: CASSPDTAQFF

size: few
V: TRBV7-9
J: TRBJ2-1
D: NA
DNA: TGTGCCAGCAGTGGGGGGCCCCCCTACAATGAGCAGTTCTTC
CDR3: CASSGGPPYNEQFF

size: few
V: TRBV3-1
J: TRBJ2-2
D: NA
DNA: TGTGCCAGCAGCCCCGCTAGGATCGGGACGGGGACCGGGGAGCTGTTTTTT
CDR3: CASSPARIGTGTGELFF

size: NA
V: TRBV20-1
J: TRBJ1-1
D: NA
DNA: TGCAGTGCTGGAATTAAGGGGCTGGAAGCTTTCTTT
CDR3: CSAGIKGLEAFF

size: NA
V: TRBV7-9
J: TRBJ2-1
D: TRBD2
DNA: TGTGCCAGCAGCTCATACGGGGCTAGCGGGGTTTACAATGAGCAGTTCTTC
CDR3: CASSSYGASGVYNEQFF

size: NA
V: TRBV2
J: TRBJ2-2
D: NA
DNA: TGTGCCAGCGTCGTGGAAAGGAACACCGGGGAGCTGTTTTTT
CDR3: CASVVERNTGELFF

size: few
V: TRBV28
J: TRBJ2-4
D: TRBD2
DNA: TGTGCCAGCAGCCCTGCTGGCAAGGTTCGGGGGGACATTCAGTACTTC
CDR3: CASSPAGKVRGDIQYF

size: many
V: TRBV5-1
J: TRBJ2-1
D: NA
DNA: TGCGCCAGCAGCTTGGACGTGGGAGGCTCCAATCAGTTCTTC
CDR3: CASSLDVGGSNQFF

size: many
V: TRBV4-1
J: TRBJ2-5
D: NA
DNA: TGCGCCAGCAGCCAAGATCGGGCGAGCTGGGAGACCCAGTACTTC
CDR3: CASSQDRASWETQYF

size: NA
V: TRBV7-1
J: TRBJ2-1
D: NA
DNA: TGTGCCAGCAGCTCCAGGGTCGTTAATTTGGTAGGTGAGCAGTTCTTC
CDR3: CASSSRVVNLVGEQFF

size: few
V: TRBV12-3/TRBV12-4
J: TRBJ2-2
D: TRBD2
DNA: TGTGCCAGCAGCCTAACTAGCGGAATGTCCGGGGAGCTGTTTTTT
CDR3: CASSLTSGMSGELFF

size: NA
V: TRBV28
J: TRBJ2-3
D: NA
DNA: TGTGCCAGCAGTTTATTGTGGGACTTCCCGAGCACAGATACGCAGTATTTT
CDR3: CASSLLWDFPSTDTQYF

size: few
V: TRBV5-1
J: TRBJ2-3
D: TRBD2
DNA: TGCGCCAGCAGCTTGAGGACTAGCTTTCCACAAGATACGCAGTATTTT
CDR3: CASSLRTSFPQDTQYF

size: few
V: TRBV12-3/TRBV12-4
J: TRBJ1-5
D: NA
DNA: TGTGCCAGCAGTTTATCAACTAGGCCCCAGCATTTT
CDR3: CASSLSTRPQHF

size: many
V: TRBV12-3/TRBV12-4
J: TRBJ2-2
D: TRBD1
DNA: TGTGCCAGCCGTGAGGGGGACAGGGACACCGGGGAGCTGTTTTTT
CDR3: CASREGDRDTGELFF

size: few
V: TRBV28
J: TRBJ1-5
D: TRBD1
DNA: TGTGCCAGCAGTTGGGGGACAGGGGACTTCTCTCAGCCCCAGCATTTT
CDR3: CASSWGTGDFSQPQHF

size: NA
V: TRBV20-1
J: TRBJ2-1
D: TRBD2
DNA: TGCAGTGCTAGAGTGCCGGTACTAGCGGGAGGTCGGGATGAGCAGTTCTTC
CDR3: CSARVPVLAGGRDEQFF

size: NA
V: TRBV14
J: TRBJ1-1
D: NA
DNA: TGTGCCAGCAGCCGGACAAAGAACACTGAAGCTTTCTTT
CDR3: CASSRTKNTEAFF

size: NA
V: TRBV5-1
J: TRBJ2-5
D: NA
DNA: TGCGCCAGCAGCTACCGGACAGTACAAGAGACCCAGTACTTC
CDR3: CASSYRTVQETQYF

size: NA
V: TRBV6-5
J: TRBJ1-6
D: TRBD1
DNA: TGTGCCAGCAGTTACTATGCAGGGGGAAATTCACCCCTCCACTTT
CDR3: CASSYYAGGNSPLHF

size: NA
V: TRBV5-1
J: TRBJ1-1
D: TRBD1
DNA: TGCGCCAGCAGCCCCCCAGACAGGGTGAACACTGAAGCTTTCTTT
CDR3: CASSPPDRVNTEAFF

size: few
V: TRBV10-3
J: TRBJ1-5
D: NA
DNA: TGTGCCATCAGTGAGGGGGGCAGGGGTAGCAATCAGCCCCAGCATTTT
CDR3: CAISEGGRGSNQPQHF

size: few
V: TRBV28
J: TRBJ1-1
D: TRBD1
DNA: TGTGCCAGCAGTGCTACAGGGGGTACGGTCGAAGCTTTCTTT
CDR3: CASSATGGTVEAFF

size: few
V: TRBV5-1
J: TRBJ1-1
D: NA
DNA: TGCGCCAGCAGCCGTCAGGCGAACACTGAAGCTTTCTTT
CDR3: CASSRQANTEAFF

size: NA
V: TRBV25-1
J: TRBJ2-5
D: TRBD1
DNA: TGTGCCAGCAGTGGGGACAGGTACCAAGAGACCCAGTACTTC
CDR3: CASSGDRYQETQYF

size: NA
V: TRBV19
J: TRBJ2-7
D: NA
DNA: TGTGCCAGTAGTATAGCGGGAGTTGGATACGAGCAGTACTTC
CDR3: CASSIAGVGYEQYF

size: few
V: TRBV4-3
J: TRBJ1-1
D: NA
DNA: TGCGCCAGCAGCCAGGGCGCCCGGGACTTACTGAACACTGAAGCTTTCTTT
CDR3: CASSQGARDLLNTEAFF

size: NA
V: TRBV9
J: TRBJ2-7
D: NA
DNA: TGTGCCAGCAGCGTAGGAGGGAACCTTGAGGAGCAGTACTTC
CDR3: CASSVGGNLEEQYF

size: NA
V: TRBV7-2
J: TRBJ2-7
D: NA
DNA: TGTGCCAGCAGCTTAGAAGGACAGTCCTACGAGCAGTACTTC
CDR3: CASSLEGQSYEQYF

size: few
V: TRBV3-1
J: TRBJ2-7
D: NA
DNA: TGTGCCAGCAGCCACGGGACCCAAAACTACGAGCAGTACTTC
CDR3: CASSHGTQNYEQYF

size: NA
V: TRBV5-1
J: TRBJ2-1
D: NA
DNA: TGCGCCAGCAGCTTGGCTGGGGGGGCAATGAACGATGAGCAGTTCTTC
CDR3: CASSLAGGAMNDEQFF

size: NA
V: TRBV5-1
J: TRBJ2-5
D: TRBD1
DNA: TGCGCCAGCAGCCTACTCGGGACAGATAGGGAGACCCAGTACTTC
CDR3: CASSLLGTDRETQYF

size: NA
V: TRBV6-1
J: TRBJ2-7
D: NA
DNA: TGTGCCAGCAGTCAACGACGGGACTCCTACGAGCAGTACTTC
CDR3: CASSQRRDSYEQYF

size: NA
V: TRBV5-1
J: TRBJ2-1
D: NA
DNA: TGCGCCAGCAGCTTATTTGGTGGCAATGAGCAGTTCTTC
CDR3: CASSLFGGNEQFF

size: many
V: TRBV12-3/TRBV12-4
J: TRBJ2-1
D: NA
DNA: TGTGCCAGCAGTTCAGAGGTCTACAATGAGCAGTTCTTC
CDR3: CASSSEVYNEQFF

size: few
V: TRBV3-1
J: TRBJ2-7
D: TRBD1
DNA: TGTGCCAGCAGCCAAGGGACAGGGGGCTACGAGCAGTACTTC
CDR3: CASSQGTGGYEQYF

size: NA
V: TRBV24-1
J: TRBJ2-6
D: NA
DNA: TGTGCCACCAGTGATTTCAGGGGCGGATTCGGCTCTGGGGCCAACGTCCTGACTTTC
CDR3: CATSDFRGGFGSGANVLTF

size: NA
V: TRBV3-1
J: TRBJ2-1
D: NA
DNA: TGTGCCAGCAGCCAAGAAGCGGTATACAATGAGCAGTTCTTC
CDR3: CASSQEAVYNEQFF

size: NA
V: TRBV5-1
J: TRBJ1-1
D: NA
DNA: TGCGCCAGCAGCTCCCGACAGATGAACACTGAAGCTTTCTTT
CDR3: CASSSRQMNTEAFF